This TCR beta chain emerged from a study of vaccination effects on CD4 cells after COVID-19. Ahead of sequencing, the ViraFEST assay grew antigen-specific CD4+ T cells using viral peptide pools. Cultured cells yielded isolated CD4+ T cells after 10 days. Nucleocapsid antibody tests were negative, and the vaccine recipients had no prior SARS-CoV-2 infection. Replacing half the medium with IL-2 medium was done on days 3 and 7. Trimming at V came to 2 bases and at J to 7 bases, leaving 8 bases not matched to a gene. The germline V gene encodes CDR1 MNHEY and CDR2 SMNVEV (reference sequence). The CDR3 extends over 17 amino acids. Clones were read by immunoSEQ multiplex PCR, and TCRdb kept only the in-frame ones, dropping some. Among some 68,000 clones listed, about four fifths were seen once. For this clone: The antigen is unknown.

Study findings and constraints: Infection-derived and vaccine-derived clones contracted markedly late after vaccination.

Sequencing used CD4+ T cells from PBMCs cultured with SARS-CoV-2 spike peptides, obtained before COVID-19 vaccination. This chain uses TRBV27 with TRBJ2-2; TRBD2 matches 12 bases. The TCR was taken from a human donor who received a COVID-19 vaccine. CDR3 sequence reads: CASSLSLAGGLIGELFF. The CDR3 DNA reads TGTGCCAGCAGTTTAAGTCTAGCGGGGGGGCTGATCGGGGAGCTGTTTTTT.